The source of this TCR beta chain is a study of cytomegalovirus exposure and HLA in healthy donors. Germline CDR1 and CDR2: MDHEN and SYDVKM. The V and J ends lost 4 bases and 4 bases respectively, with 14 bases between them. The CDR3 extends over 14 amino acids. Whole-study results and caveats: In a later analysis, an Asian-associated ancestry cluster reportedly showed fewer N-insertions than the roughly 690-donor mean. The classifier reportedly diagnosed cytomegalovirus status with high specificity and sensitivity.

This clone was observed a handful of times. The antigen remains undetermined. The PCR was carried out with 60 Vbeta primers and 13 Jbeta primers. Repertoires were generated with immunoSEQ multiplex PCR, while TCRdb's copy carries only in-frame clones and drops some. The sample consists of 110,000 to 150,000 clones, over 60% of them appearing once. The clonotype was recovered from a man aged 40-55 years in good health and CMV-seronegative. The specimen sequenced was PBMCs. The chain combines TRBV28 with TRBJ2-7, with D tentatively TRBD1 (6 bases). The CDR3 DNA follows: TGTGCCAGCAGTTACGACAGGAACCTATACGAGCAGTACTTC. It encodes CASSYDRNLYEQYF.